This T cell receptor beta chain was identified during a study of blood T cell repertoires in COVID-19. About the research overall: Researchers got acute and convalescent COVID-19 samples from the United States, Italy and Spain. Sources were T cells, B-cell-depleted T cells, or PBMCs; the material itself was cDNA or gDNA.

Source study methods: How many nucleated cells were present was estimated from reference gene primer amplification. Repertoires were generated with immunoSEQ multiplex PCR, while TCRdb's copy carries only in-frame clones and drops some. V and J calls and clone size are as listed in that table; D and trimming were resolved from the DNA. The table shows just under 350,000 clones, with around 82% occurring only once. V gave up 7 bases and J gave up 2 bases; unmatched junction bases: 13. The germline V gene has CDR1 GTSNPN and CDR2 SVGIG (reference sequence). The CDR3 is made up of 16 amino acids. The receptor comes from a man aged 30-40 years with active or convalescent COVID-19. This rearrangement joins TRBV30 to TRBJ2-2; 7 bases match TRBD2. Sequences were obtained from peripheral blood. CDR3 in DNA: TGTGCCTCCCCGGGACGGCGGGGGTTAAACACCGGGGAGCTGTTTTTT. Protein product: CASPGRRGLNTGELFF.